This TCR beta chain appears in the sequencing data of a study of CD8 T cells in Susac syndrome. Study background: Within the sequenced group of Susac syndrome patients, roughly 6 showed active disease and about eight were in remission.

TCR beta sequences were obtained from blood CD8+ and CD4+ T cells. Per the germline V gene, CDR1 is KGHDR and CDR2 is SFDVKD. CDR3 length: 13 residues. Deletions cut 5 bases from V and 7 bases from J, with 11 bases between. cDNA came from about 0.5 to 1 ug RNA primed by random hexamers. TCRdb redid the calling of the immunoSEQ multiplex PCR reads with MiXCR, one entry per CDR3 protein. The sample has under 90,000 distinct CDR3 sequences, roughly 91% seen once. This TCR came from a human donor with Susac syndrome. The sample comprised CD4+ T cells from PBMCs. V gene TRBV24-1 combines with J gene TRBJ2-4; D is undetermined. The CDR3 sequence is CATSGQPSNIQYF. CDR3 in DNA: TGTGCCACCAGTGGGCAGCCGTCGAACATTCAGTACTTC.